The 12 T cell receptor beta chains below were found in one sample sequenced in a study of early T cells in non-severe SARS-CoV-2 infection. TCRdb re-analysed the 5' RACE reads in MiXCR, keeping a single row per CDR3 protein. The sample carries about 77,000 distinct CDR3 sequences, around a tenth recorded once. The sequenced sample was whole blood. All receptors come from an adult who was a healthcare worker with PCR-confirmed SARS-CoV-2 infection or an uninfected control (not recorded which).

A few counts support this clonotype. The chain employs TRBV28 and TRBJ2-7, with TRBD1 matching 7 bases. The CDR3 totals 13 residues. In germline, CDR1 is MDHEN, CDR2 SYDVKM. Trimming at V came to 8 bases and at J to 1 base, leaving 5 bases not matched to a gene. The CDR3 sequence: CASVPGQSYEQYF. In DNA form, the CDR3 reads TGTGCCAGCGTCCCGGGACAGTCCTACGAGCAGTACTTC.

The rearrangement uses TRBV27 and TRBJ2-1; TRBD2 aligns across 11 bases. V lost 2 bases to trimming and J lost 7 bases; unmatched junction nucleotides: 7. The V gene's germline CDR1 is MNHEY and CDR2 SMNVEV (reference sequence). The CDR3 runs 16 residues. The CDR3 sequence is CASSLLAGGFINEQFF. CDR3 coding DNA: TGTGCCAGCAGTTTACTAGCGGGAGGTTTTATTAATGAGCAGTTCTTC.

This clonotype occurred many times. The genes are TRBV9 and TRBJ1-3; TRBD1 is a possible D gene (5 bases). Germline V gene data show CDR1 as SGDLS and CDR2 as YYNGEE. The CDR3 totals 12 residues. V lost 7 bases, J lost 0 bases, and 5 bases lay in between. As DNA, the CDR3 is TGTGCCAGCGGGACCTCTGGAAACACCATATATTTT. It translates to CASGTSGNTIYF.

This clonotype was seen more than once but under ten times. This chain connects TRBV6-5 to TRBJ2-2, with D possibly TRBD1 on 6 matching bases. This CDR3 is 19 amino acids long. V lost 5 bases to trimming and J lost 1 base, with 23 bases between them. Germline CDR1 is MNHEY and CDR2 is SVGAGI. For the CDR3, the DNA is TGTGCCAGCAGTCACCCAAAACAGGGAACTGCTGAGAACACCGGGGAGCTGTTTTTT. Translated, it gives CASSHPKQGTAENTGELFF.

This clonotype was observed once. The chain joins TRBV29-1 to TRBJ2-2; tentative D call: TRBD2 (7 bases). V was cut by 7 bases and J by 0 bases, with 18 bases left in between. Germline CDR1 and CDR2: SQVTM and ANQGSEA. The length of the CDR3 is 16 residues. CDR3 sequence: CSAGGQGHSNTGELFF. CDR3 DNA sequence: TGCAGCGCCGGGGGGCAGGGCCATTCGAACACCGGGGAGCTGTTTTTT.

This clonotype was picked up many times. The rearrangement uses TRBV2 and TRBJ2-1; 7 bases are shared with TRBD2. V shed 6 bases and J 8 bases; nucleotides not matched to a gene: 7. Germline lookup yields CDR1 SNHLY and CDR2 FYNNEI. This CDR3 has 13 amino acids. The CDR3 region is CASRVGGPDEQFF. As DNA, the CDR3 is TGTGCCAGCAGGGTGGGAGGGCCCGATGAGCAGTTCTTC.

This clonotype was detected ten times or more. The chain has TRBV3-1 and TRBJ1-1; D possibly corresponds to TRBD1 (5 bases). The CDR3 runs 15 residues. Germline V gene lookup returns CDR1 LGHDT and CDR2 YNNKEL (reference sequence). Trimming stripped 2 bases from V and 0 bases from J, with 10 bases between. As DNA, the CDR3 is TGTGCCAGCAGCCAAAGTCCAGGGCTGAACACTGAAGCTTTCTTT. Amino acid sequence: CASSQSPGLNTEAFF.

This clonotype was seen a few times. The chain combines TRBV7-6 with TRBJ1-1; a possible D gene is TRBD1 (5 bases). CDR1 and CDR2 (germline): SGHVS, FNYEAQ. The length of the CDR3 is 13 residues. Trimming shortened V by 5 bases and J by 0 bases, and 7 bases separated the two germline ends. The DNA for the CDR3 is TGTGCCAGCAGCCGACAGCTGAACACTGAAGCTTTCTTT. Translation: CASSRQLNTEAFF.

In this sample, this clonotype turned up a few times. CDR3 loop: CASSFRQTNNGGYTF. The CDR3, as DNA: TGTGCCAGCAGTTTCAGACAGACCAATAATGGTGGCTACACCTTC. The chain couples TRBV12-3 or TRBV12-4 to TRBJ1-2, with a weak D call TRBD1 (5 bases). The V and J ends lost 3 bases and 7 bases respectively, with 18 bases between them. CDR3 size: 15 residues.

There are many counts of this clonotype. The chain links TRBV10-3 to TRBJ1-5, with 9 bases lining up with TRBD1. Germline CDR1 and CDR2: ENHRY and SYGVKD. V was pared by 11 bases and J by 4 bases, with 6 bases of the junction left unmatched. This CDR3 is 13 amino acids long. The CDR3 here is CAATGTGNQPQHF. The CDR3 coding sequence is TGTGCCGCCACCGGGACAGGGAATCAGCCCCAGCATTTT.

V gene TRBV5-1 combines with J gene TRBJ2-3; the match to TRBD1 covers 8 bases. The germline gives CDR1 SGHRS, CDR2 YFSETQ. V lost 4 bases, J lost 4 bases, and 8 bases stayed unmatched. The CDR3 length is 15 residues. Here the CDR3 reads CASSLQGQEADTQYF. CDR3 DNA: TGCGCCAGCAGCCTCCAGGGACAGGAAGCAGATACGCAGTATTTT.

The CDR3 here is CASSYSIAGTKQFF. The CDR3 DNA reads as TGTGCCAGCAGTTACTCGATAGCGGGGACCAAGCAGTTCTTC. V is TRBV6-2 or TRBV6-3 and J is TRBJ2-1; 8 positions match TRBD2. The J segment lost 11 bases and the V segment lost 0 bases, leaving 6 bases of the junction unmatched. The CDR3 totals 14 residues. Germline CDR1 MNHEY, CDR2 SVGEGT.